The source of this T cell receptor beta chain is a study of T cell responses to AZD1222 COVID-19 vaccine. Generated by immunoSEQ multiplex PCR, the TCRdb table keeps only in-frame clones and is missing some. The sample consists of 79,000 or so clones, 70% to 80% of them appearing once. CDR1 is MDHEN, CDR2 SYDVKM, per germline. V gave up 2 bases and J gave up 13 bases; unmatched junction bases: 11. The CDR3 covers 15 residues. Sequenced material: peripheral blood, taken 28 days after the second dose of the MenACWY control vaccine. The chain employs TRBV28 and TRBJ1-6; 7 bases are a match to TRBD1. This receptor was taken from an adult who received the MenACWY meningococcal vaccine as a control. This CDR3 reads CASSLKGVRGPPLHF. In DNA form, the CDR3 reads TGTGCCAGCAGTTTAAAAGGTGTGAGGGGGCCGCCCCTCCACTTT.